What follows describes a single T cell receptor beta chain. The data were taken from a study of blood T cell repertoires in COVID-19. About the research overall: Acute and convalescent COVID-19 specimens originated in the United States, Italy and Spain. T cells, B-cell-depleted T cells, or PBMCs provided the cDNA or gDNA that served as material.

Across fewer than 25 US areas, participants ranged in age from roughly 18 to 95 years. Participants' reported clinical history set cohort assignment. Germline V gives CDR1 MNHEY, CDR2 SVGAGI. The CDR3 extends over 15 amino acids. The V gene lost 6 bases and the J gene lost 0 bases, with 12 bases spanning the gap. This table comes from immunoSEQ multiplex PCR, and its TCRdb copy is limited to in-frame clones, with some not included. The repertoire holds about 160,000 clones, with roughly 80% as singletons. This receptor was taken from a woman in her thirties or forties with acute COVID-19. The sequenced material came from PBMCs or T cells enriched from blood (not recorded which). The chain carries TRBV6-5 and TRBJ2-1; TRBD2 might be the D (5 bases). CDR3 coding DNA: TGTGCCAGCAGCTACGGTGGGAGCTCCTACAATGAGCAGTTCTTC. Translation: CASSYGGSSYNEQFF.